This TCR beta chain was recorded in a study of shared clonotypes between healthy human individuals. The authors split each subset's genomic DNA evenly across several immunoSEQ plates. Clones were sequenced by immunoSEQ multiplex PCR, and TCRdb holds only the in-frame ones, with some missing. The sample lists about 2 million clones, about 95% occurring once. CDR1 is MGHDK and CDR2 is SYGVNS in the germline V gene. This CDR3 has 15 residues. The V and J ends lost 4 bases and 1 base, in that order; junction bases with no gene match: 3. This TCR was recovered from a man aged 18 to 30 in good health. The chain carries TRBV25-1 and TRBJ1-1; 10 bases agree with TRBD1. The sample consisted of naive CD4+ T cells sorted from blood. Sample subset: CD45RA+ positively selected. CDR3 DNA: TGTGCCAGCAGTGCCTGGACAGGGGGGAACACTGAAGCTTTCTTT. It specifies CASSAWTGGNTEAFF.